This TCR beta chain appears in the sequencing data of a study of blood T cell repertoires in COVID-19. In the study's own analysis: The assay estimated nucleated cells by amplifying reference gene primers. Repertoires were generated with immunoSEQ multiplex PCR, while TCRdb's copy carries only in-frame clones and drops some. Clonal size and the V and J genes are those of that table, whereas D and trimming came from the DNA. The sample includes tens of thousands of clones, 80% to 90% of them seen just once. Trimming stripped 7 bases from V and 5 bases from J, with 18 bases between. This CDR3 region has 14 residues. The germline V gene encodes CDR1 MNHEY and CDR2 SMNVEV (reference sequence). Seattle patients were enrolled while actively infected and followed longitudinally.

This receptor was taken from a woman aged 60-75 years with COVID-19, enrolled during active disease. The sample comprised peripheral blood. The chain combines TRBV27 with TRBJ2-7; possibly TRBD1 for D (6 bases). The CDR3 reads CASTPTGSRDEQYF. CDR3 bases: TGTGCCAGCACCCCAACAGGGAGTCGCGACGAGCAGTACTTC.